The clone carrying this T cell receptor beta chain showed up just a few times. As yet, its antigen is unknown. This specimen belongs to a study of beta chain features in type 1 diabetes. General observations from the study: cDNA sequencing could over-represent cells with high TCR expression. Shorter TCRB CDR3s, moderately but significantly so, marked every one of the four CD4+ subsets in Type 1 diabetes patients.

Expressed TCRB transcripts got sequenced, as all isolated RNA was reverse transcribed. Clones were read by immunoSEQ multiplex PCR, and TCRdb kept only the in-frame ones, dropping some. The top ten clones hold less than 0.7% of a sample with roughly 180,000 clones, roughly an eighth of them seen once. The TCR originated in a woman aged 18-35 years in good health. Sequenced sample: central memory CD4+ T cells from blood.

The DNA of the CDR3 is TGTGCCAGCAGTTTTACGGGACTAGCAGGGGAGCAGTTCTTC. Its protein product is CASSFTGLAGEQFF. The V and J genes are TRBV27 and TRBJ2-1; 9 bases map to TRBD2. With V trimmed by 3 bases and J by 10 bases, 7 bases remained unmatched. The germline gives CDR1 MNHEY, CDR2 SMNVEV (reference sequence). The CDR3 spans 14 residues.